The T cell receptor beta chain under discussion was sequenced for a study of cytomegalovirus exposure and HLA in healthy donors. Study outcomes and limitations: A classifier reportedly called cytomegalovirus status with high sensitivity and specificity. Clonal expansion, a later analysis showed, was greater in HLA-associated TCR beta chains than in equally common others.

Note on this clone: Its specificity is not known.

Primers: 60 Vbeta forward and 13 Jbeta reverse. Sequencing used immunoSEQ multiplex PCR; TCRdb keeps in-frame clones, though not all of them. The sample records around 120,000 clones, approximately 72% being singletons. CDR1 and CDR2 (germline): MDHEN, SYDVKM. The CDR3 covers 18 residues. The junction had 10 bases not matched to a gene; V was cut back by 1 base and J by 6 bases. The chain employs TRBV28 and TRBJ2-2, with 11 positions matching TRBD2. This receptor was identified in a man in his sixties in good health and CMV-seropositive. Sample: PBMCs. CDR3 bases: TGTGCCAGCAGTTTATCGCTTGCTAGCGGGGGGCTGTCCGGGGAGCTGTTTTTT. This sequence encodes CASSLSLASGGLSGELFF.